This T cell receptor (beta chain) was captured in a study of metastatic and nonmetastatic thyroid tumors (dated by TCRdb to 2018 to 2021). Study-level background: For patients with malignant and with benign thyroid disease, the researchers compared repertoires between peripheral blood samples and tumor or nodule tissue samples.

This clone showed up many times. The target of this receptor is not known. No base quality information exists; no much larger clone differs at one position. At the DNA level, this CDR3 is encoded by other sequences in the same sample as well. V trim: 5 bases; J trim: 4 bases; unmatched bases: 1. Its CDR3 holds 14 amino acids, cysteine through phenylalanine. CDR3 DNA only is kept here, 42 bases in frame from base 1. CDR1 and CDR2, per the germline V gene, are SGHDN and FVKESK. The method was PCR. The sample was run on an Illumina HiSeq 4000. High-throughput sequencing was used to profile the TCR beta-chain CDR3 region of every patient. In the paper's pipeline: A classifier to discriminate distant-metastatic papillary thyroid cancer patients was built from CDR3 differences across clinicopathological groups. Repertoire diversity was assessed with the Shannon index, and tumor-blood repertoire similarity with the Morisita-Horn index. Through fastp at Q25 and MiXCR, TCRdb rebuilt clones from the public reads, retaining in-frame beta chains. Here the V and J calls rest on TCRdb's processing, not on the authors' analysis. The sample records about 92,000 clones, around 14% of which are singletons. The ten top clones hold 3.6% of the sample.

No patient had received any treatment before thyroid surgery. The study retrospectively analysed patient clinical samples collected from the early 2010s to the late 2010s using T-cell receptor beta sequencing. Study-wide findings and limitations: In both blood and tumor samples, TCR beta diversity was reported to be significantly higher in malignant tumors than in benign nodules.

The specimen sequenced was blood. This clonotype originated in a female donor with papillary thyroid cancer or a benign thyroid nodule (not recorded which). Some clones in this sample may be carry-over from other donors' samples. Here the chain combines TRBV14 and TRBJ2-5; 13 bases in the junction line up with TRBD2. CDR3 loop: CASSWTSGGETQYF. The sequence in DNA is TGTGCCAGCAGCTGGACTAGCGGGGGAGAGACCCAGTACTTC.